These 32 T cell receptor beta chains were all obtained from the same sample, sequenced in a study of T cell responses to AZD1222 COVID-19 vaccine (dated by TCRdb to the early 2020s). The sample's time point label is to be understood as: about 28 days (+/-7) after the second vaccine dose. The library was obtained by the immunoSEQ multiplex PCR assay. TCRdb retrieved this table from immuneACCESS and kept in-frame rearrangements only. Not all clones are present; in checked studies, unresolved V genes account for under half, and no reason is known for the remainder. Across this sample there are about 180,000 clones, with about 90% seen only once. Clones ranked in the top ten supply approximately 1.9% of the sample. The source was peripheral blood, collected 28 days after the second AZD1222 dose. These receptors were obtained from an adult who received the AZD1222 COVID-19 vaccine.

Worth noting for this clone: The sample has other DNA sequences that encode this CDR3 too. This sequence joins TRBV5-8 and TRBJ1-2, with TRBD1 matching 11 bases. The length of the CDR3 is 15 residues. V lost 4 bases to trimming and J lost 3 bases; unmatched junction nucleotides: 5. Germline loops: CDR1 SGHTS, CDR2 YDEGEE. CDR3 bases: TGTGCCAGCAGCCCCAGGACAGGGGGCTACTATGGCTACACCTTC. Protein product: CASSPRTGGYYGYTF.

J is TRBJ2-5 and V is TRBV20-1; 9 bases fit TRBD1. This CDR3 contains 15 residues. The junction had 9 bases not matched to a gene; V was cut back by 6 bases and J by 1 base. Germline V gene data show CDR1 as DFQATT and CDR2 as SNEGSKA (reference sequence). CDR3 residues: CSASPGTGFQETQYF. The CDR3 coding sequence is TGCAGTGCCAGTCCCGGGACAGGGTTCCAAGAGACCCAGTACTTC.

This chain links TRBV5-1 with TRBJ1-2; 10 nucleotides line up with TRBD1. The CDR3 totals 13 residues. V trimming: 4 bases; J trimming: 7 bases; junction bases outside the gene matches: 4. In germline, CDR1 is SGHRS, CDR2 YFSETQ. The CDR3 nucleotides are TGCGCCAGCAGCGACCGGACAGGGGGTGGCTACACCTTC. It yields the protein CASSDRTGGGYTF.

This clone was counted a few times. CDR3 sequence (DNA): TGTGCCAGCAGCCCGGTGGCAGGGGGCGGCTACACCTTC. Its translation is CASSPVAGGGYTF. V and J are TRBV6-5 and TRBJ1-2, with 8 bases matching TRBD1. The CDR3 loop spans 13 amino acids. The V gene's germline CDR1 is MNHEY and CDR2 SVGAGI. V lost 6 bases to trimming and J lost 8 bases; unmatched junction nucleotides: 8.

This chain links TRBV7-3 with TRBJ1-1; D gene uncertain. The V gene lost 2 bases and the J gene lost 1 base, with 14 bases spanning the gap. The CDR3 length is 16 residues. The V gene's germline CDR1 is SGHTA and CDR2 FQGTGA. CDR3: CASSLGSTVTNTEAFF. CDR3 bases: TGTGCCAGCAGCTTAGGGTCAACAGTAACGAACACTGAAGCTTTCTTT.

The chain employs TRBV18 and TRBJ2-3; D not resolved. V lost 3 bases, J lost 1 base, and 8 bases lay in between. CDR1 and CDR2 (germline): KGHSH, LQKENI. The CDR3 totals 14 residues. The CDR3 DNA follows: TGTGCCAGCTCACCTTCTAGGGGCACAGATACGCAGTATTTT. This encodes CASSPSRGTDTQYF.

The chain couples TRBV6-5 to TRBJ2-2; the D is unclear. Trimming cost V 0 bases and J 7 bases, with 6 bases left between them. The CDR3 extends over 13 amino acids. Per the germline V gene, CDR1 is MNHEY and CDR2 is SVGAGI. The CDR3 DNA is TGTGCCAGCAGTTACTCCCGTAGCGGGGAGCTGTTTTTT. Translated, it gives CASSYSRSGELFF.

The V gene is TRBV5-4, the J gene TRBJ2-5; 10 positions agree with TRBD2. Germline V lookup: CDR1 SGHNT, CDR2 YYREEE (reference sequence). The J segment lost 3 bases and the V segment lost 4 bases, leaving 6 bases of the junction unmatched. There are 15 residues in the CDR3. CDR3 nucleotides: TGTGCCAGCAGCGGCGGACTAGCGGTAGAAGAGACCCAGTACTTC. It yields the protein CASSGGLAVEETQYF.

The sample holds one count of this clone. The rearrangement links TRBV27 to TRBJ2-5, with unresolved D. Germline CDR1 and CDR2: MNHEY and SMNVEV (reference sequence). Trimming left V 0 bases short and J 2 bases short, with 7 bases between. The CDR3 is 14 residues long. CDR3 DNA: TGTGCCAGCAGTTTATCTACTGCACAAGAGACCCAGTACTTC. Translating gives CASSLSTAQETQYF.

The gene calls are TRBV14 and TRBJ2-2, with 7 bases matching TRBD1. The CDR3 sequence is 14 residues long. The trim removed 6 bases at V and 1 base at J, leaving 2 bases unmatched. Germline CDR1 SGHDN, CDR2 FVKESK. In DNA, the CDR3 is TGTGCCAGCAGGGGGACAGTGAACACCGGGGAGCTGTTTTTT. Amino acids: CASRGTVNTGELFF.

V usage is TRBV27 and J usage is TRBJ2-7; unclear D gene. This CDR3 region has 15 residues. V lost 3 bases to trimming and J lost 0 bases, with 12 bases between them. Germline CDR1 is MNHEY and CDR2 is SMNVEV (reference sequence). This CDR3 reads CASSLPGHLSYEQYF. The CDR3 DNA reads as TGTGCCAGCAGTTTGCCAGGCCACCTCTCCTACGAGCAGTACTTC.

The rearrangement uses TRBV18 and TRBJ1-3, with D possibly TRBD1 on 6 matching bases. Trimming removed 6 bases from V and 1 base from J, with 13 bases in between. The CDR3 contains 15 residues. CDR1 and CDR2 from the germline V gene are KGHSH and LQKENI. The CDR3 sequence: CASSKAQGSGNTIYF. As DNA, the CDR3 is TGTGCCAGCTCTAAGGCCCAGGGGTCTGGAAACACCATATATTTT.

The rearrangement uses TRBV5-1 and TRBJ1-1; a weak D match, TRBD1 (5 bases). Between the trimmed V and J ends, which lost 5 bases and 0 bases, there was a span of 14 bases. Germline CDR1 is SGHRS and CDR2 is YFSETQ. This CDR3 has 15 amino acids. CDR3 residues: CASSYATDLNTEAFF. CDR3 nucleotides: TGCGCCAGCAGTTATGCGACAGATTTGAACACTGAAGCTTTCTTT.

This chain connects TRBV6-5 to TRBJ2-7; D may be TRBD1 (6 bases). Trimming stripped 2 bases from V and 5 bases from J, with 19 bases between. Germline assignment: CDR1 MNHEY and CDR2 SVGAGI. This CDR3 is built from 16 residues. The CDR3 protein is CASSYDGGAIFHEQYF. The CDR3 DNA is TGTGCCAGCAGTTACGATGGGGGCGCGATTTTCCACGAGCAGTACTTC.

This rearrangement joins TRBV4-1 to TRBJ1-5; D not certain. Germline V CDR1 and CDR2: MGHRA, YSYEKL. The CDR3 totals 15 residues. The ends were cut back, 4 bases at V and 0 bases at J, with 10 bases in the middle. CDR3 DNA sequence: TGCGCCAGCAGCCCCAGGCTCTATAGCAATCAGCCCCAGCATTTT. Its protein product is CASSPRLYSNQPQHF.

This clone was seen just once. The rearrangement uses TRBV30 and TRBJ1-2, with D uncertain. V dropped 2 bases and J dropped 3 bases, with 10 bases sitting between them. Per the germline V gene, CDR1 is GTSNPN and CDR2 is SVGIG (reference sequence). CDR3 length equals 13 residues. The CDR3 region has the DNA TGTGCCTGGAGTAAATCGGGGTACTATGGCTACACCTTC. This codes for CAWSKSGYYGYTF. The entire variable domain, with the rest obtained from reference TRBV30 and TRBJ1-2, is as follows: SQTIHQWPATLVQPVGSPLSLECTVEGTSNPNLYWYRQAAGRGLQLLFYSVGIGQISSEVPQNLSASRPQDRQFILSSKKLLLSDSGFYLCAWSKSGYYGYTFGSGTRLTVV.

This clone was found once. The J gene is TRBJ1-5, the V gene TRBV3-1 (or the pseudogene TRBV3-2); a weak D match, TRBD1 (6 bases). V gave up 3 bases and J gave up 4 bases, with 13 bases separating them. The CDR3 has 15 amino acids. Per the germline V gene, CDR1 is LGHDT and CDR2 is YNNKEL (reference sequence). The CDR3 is CASSQDSRGNQPQHF. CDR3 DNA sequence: TGTGCCAGCAGCCAGGACTCGAGGGGGAATCAGCCCCAGCATTTT.

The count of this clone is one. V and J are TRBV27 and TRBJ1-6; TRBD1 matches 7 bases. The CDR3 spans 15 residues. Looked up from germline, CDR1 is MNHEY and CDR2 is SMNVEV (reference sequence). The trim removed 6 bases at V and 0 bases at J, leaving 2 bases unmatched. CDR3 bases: TGTGCCAGCAGGACAGGGTACTCCTATAATTCACCCCTCCACTTT. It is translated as CASRTGYSYNSPLHF.

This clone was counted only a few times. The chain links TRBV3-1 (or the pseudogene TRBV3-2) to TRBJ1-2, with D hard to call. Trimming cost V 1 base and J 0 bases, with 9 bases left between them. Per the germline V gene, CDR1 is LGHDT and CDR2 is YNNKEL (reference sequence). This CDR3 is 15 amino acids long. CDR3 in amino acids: CASSQGSRSNYGYTF. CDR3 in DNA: TGTGCCAGCAGCCAAGGGTCCAGATCTAACTATGGCTACACCTTC.

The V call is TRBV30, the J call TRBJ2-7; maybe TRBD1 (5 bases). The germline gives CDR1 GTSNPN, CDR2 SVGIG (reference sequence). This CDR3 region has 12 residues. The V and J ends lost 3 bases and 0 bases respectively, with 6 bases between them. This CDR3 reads CAWRTASYEQYF. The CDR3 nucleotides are TGTGCCTGGAGGACAGCCTCCTACGAGCAGTACTTC.

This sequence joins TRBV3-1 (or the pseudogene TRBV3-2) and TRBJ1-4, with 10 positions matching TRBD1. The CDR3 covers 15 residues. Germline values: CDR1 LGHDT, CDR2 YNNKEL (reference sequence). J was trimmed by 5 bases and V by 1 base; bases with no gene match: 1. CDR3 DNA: TGTGCCAGCAGCCAAGGGACAGGGGGGAATGAAAAACTGTTTTTT. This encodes CASSQGTGGNEKLFF.

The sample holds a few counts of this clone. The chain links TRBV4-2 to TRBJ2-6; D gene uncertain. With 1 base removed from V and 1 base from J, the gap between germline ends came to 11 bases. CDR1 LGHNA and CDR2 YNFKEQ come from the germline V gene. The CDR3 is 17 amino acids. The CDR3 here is CASSQALVSSGANVLTF. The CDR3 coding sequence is TGTGCCAGCAGCCAAGCGTTAGTCTCGTCTGGGGCCAACGTCCTGACTTTC.

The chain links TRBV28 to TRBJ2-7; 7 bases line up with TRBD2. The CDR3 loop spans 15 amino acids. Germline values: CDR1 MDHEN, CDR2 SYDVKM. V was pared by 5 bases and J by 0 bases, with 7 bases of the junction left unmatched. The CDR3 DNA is TGTGCCAGCAGTCCCCTTAGCGGGCCCTCCTACGAGCAGTACTTC. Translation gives CASSPLSGPSYEQYF.

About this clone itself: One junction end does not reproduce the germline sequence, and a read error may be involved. Here the CDR3 DNA reads TGTGCCAGCCGTTTTTCCGTAAATGAAAAACTGTTTTTT. As protein: CASRFSVNEKLFF. The chain links TRBV28 to TRBJ1-4; D gene uncertain. Germline CDR1 and CDR2: MDHEN and SYDVKM. This CDR3 has 13 amino acids. Together with reference TRBV28 and TRBJ1-4, the CDR3 gives the full variable domain: DVKVTQSSRYLVKRTGEKVFLECVQDMDHENMFWYRQDPGLGLRLIYFSYDVKMKEKGDIPEGYSVSREKKERFSLILESASTNQTSMYLCASRFSVNEKLFFGSGTQLSVL.

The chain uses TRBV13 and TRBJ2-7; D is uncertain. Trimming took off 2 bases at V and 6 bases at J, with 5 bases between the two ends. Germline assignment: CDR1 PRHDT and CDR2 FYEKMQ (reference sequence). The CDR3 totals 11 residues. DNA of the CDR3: TGTGCCAGCAGCTTACGGCTCGAGCAGTACTTC. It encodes CASSLRLEQYF.

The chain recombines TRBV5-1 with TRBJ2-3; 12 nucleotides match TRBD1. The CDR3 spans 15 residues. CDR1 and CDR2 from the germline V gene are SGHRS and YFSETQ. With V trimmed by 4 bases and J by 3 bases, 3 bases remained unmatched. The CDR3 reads CASSGGQGATDTQYF. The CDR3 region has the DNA TGCGCCAGCAGCGGGGGACAGGGGGCAACAGATACGCAGTATTTT.

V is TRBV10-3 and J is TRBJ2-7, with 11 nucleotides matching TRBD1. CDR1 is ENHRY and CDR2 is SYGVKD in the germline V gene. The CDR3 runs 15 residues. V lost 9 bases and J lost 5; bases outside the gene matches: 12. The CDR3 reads CAIRDRDRGRNEQYF. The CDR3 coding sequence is TGTGCCATTCGAGACCGGGACAGGGGGAGGAACGAGCAGTACTTC.

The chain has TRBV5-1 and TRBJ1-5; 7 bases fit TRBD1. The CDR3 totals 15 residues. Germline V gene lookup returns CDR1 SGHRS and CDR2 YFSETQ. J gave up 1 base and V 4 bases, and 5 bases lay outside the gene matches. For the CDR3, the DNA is TGCGCCAGCAGCGAGGGGGCGCGGAGCAATCAGCCCCAGCATTTT. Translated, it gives CASSEGARSNQPQHF.

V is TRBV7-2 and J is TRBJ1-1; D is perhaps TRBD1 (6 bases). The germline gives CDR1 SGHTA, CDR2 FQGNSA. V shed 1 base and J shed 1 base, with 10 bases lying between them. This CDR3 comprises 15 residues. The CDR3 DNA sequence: TGTGCCAGCAGCTTAGGAGGGGGGACGAACACTGAAGCTTTCTTT. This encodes CASSLGGGTNTEAFF.

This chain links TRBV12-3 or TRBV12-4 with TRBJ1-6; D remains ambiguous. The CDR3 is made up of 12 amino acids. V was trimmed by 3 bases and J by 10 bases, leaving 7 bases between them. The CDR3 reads CASSFGRSPLHF. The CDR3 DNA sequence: TGTGCCAGCAGTTTTGGGCGGTCACCCCTCCACTTT.

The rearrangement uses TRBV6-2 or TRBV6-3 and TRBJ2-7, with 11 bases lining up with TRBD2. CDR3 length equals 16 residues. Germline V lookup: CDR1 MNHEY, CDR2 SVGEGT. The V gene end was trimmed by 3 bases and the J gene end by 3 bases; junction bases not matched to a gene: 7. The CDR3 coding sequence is TGTGCCAGCAGTTATTTCCCTAGCGGGGGGAACTACGAGCAGTACTTC. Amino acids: CASSYFPSGGNYEQYF.

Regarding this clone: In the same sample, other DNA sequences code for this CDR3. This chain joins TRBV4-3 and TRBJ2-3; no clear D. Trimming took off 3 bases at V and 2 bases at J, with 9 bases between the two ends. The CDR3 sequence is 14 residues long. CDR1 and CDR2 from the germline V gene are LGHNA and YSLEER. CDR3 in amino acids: CASSQTGFTDTQYF. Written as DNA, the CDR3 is TGCGCCAGCAGCCAGACTGGGTTCACAGATACGCAGTATTTT.